This entry lists 23 T cell receptor beta chains sequenced from one sample in a study of response to subunit inactivated influenza vaccine. TCRdb re-called the RT-PCR reads through MiXCR, storing one row per CDR3 protein. The sample carries just over 300,000 distinct CDR3 sequences, roughly 22% recorded once. Specimen: PBMCs from blood, collected about 19 months after vaccination. The receptors originated from a man between 50 and 75 years old who received an inactivated influenza vaccine.

The chain couples TRBV28 to TRBJ1-6; D is possibly TRBD1 (6 bases). This CDR3 is 18 amino acids long. In germline, CDR1 is MDHEN, CDR2 SYDVKM. The V gene lost 5 bases and the J gene lost 8 bases, with 25 bases spanning the gap. CDR3 coding DNA: TGTGCCAGCAGTCCTAACCCGAGTATCAGGGGCACCCATTCACCCCTCCACTTT. Its translation is CASSPNPSIRGTHSPLHF.

V gene TRBV5-1 combines with J gene TRBJ2-1; D is ambiguous. CDR1 is SGHRS and CDR2 is YFSETQ in the germline V gene. V lost 1 base to trimming and J lost 7 bases, with 6 bases between them. The CDR3 sequence is 12 residues long. CDR3 bases: TGCGCCAGCAGCTTGCAGTCGAATGAGCAGTTCTTC. This codes for CASSLQSNEQFF.

The CDR3 loop is CASSQGSGLNTGELFF. In nucleotides, the CDR3 is TGTGCCAGCAGCCAAGGTAGCGGGCTGAACACCGGGGAGCTGTTTTTT. The chain recombines TRBV4-2 with TRBJ2-2, with TRBD2 matching over 7 bases. V lost 1 base to trimming and J lost 1 base; unmatched junction nucleotides: 3. In germline, CDR1 is LGHNA, CDR2 YNFKEQ. The length of the CDR3 is 16 residues.

The chain recombines TRBV19 with TRBJ1-1; D is ambiguous. Germline-derived CDR1 and CDR2 are LNHDA and SQIVND (reference sequence). The length of the CDR3 is 12 residues. Trimming left V 1 base short and J 6 bases short, with 6 bases between. CDR3 nucleotide sequence: TGTGCCAGTAGTATAGTAGACTCTGAAGCTTTCTTT. It codes for CASSIVDSEAFF.

This clonotype has at least ten counts. This rearrangement joins TRBV21-1 to TRBJ1-5; the table's D call TRBD1 went unverified against the DNA. TRBV21-1 is annotated as a pseudogene. The CDR3 consists of 17 residues. This chain's CDR3 is CASSRRTGGGSNQPQHF. The DNA of the CDR3 is TGTGCCAGCAGCAGACGGACAGGGGGCGGAAGCAATCAGCCCCAGCATTTT.

This clonotype turned up a few times. V is TRBV14 and J is TRBJ1-5; 7 nucleotides match TRBD1. This CDR3 has 16 amino acids. Looked up from germline, CDR1 is SGHDN and CDR2 is FVKESK. V was pared by 4 bases and J by 2 bases, with 8 bases of the junction left unmatched. The CDR3 sequence is CASSLRHDRGNQPQHF. Here the CDR3 DNA reads TGTGCCAGCAGCCTCCGACATGACAGGGGCAATCAGCCCCAGCATTTT.

This clonotype was detected a few times. The chain carries TRBV4-2 and TRBJ1-1; D remains unclear. This CDR3 comprises 14 residues. Germline CDR1 and CDR2: LGHNA and YNFKEQ. With 0 bases removed from V and 10 bases from J, the gap between germline ends came to 15 bases. The CDR3 spells CASSQDFRPQGAFF. The CDR3 nucleotides read TGTGCCAGCAGCCAAGACTTCCGCCCCCAAGGAGCTTTCTTT.

This clonotype was recorded a few times. The chain uses TRBV5-6 and TRBJ1-2, with TRBD1 matching over 8 bases. In germline, CDR1 is SGHDT, CDR2 YYEEEE. Trimming removed 5 bases from V and 2 bases from J; junction bases left unmatched: 8. The CDR3 is 15 amino acids. Here the CDR3 reads CASRRSGGANYGYTF. The CDR3 coding sequence is TGTGCCAGCAGACGTTCAGGGGGCGCGAACTATGGCTACACCTTC.

J is TRBJ2-3 and V is TRBV21-1. TRBV21-1 is classified as a pseudogene. The CDR3 sequence is 16 residues long. The CDR3 sequence: CASSKALWISTDTQYF. In DNA, the CDR3 is TGTGCCAGCAGCAAAGCGCTGTGGATTAGCACAGATACGCAGTATTTT.

This clonotype was observed at least ten times. The chain uses TRBV12-3 or TRBV12-4 and TRBJ1-1; D is possibly TRBD1 (5 bases). There are 14 residues in the CDR3. Trimming shortened V by 5 bases and J by 0 bases, and 10 bases separated the two germline ends. The chain's CDR3 is CASSPGTLNTEAFF. The DNA of the CDR3 is TGTGCCAGCAGTCCCGGGACGTTGAACACTGAAGCTTTCTTT.

The chain joins TRBV7-8 to TRBJ1-1; TRBD1 is a possible D gene (5 bases). V lost 1 base and J lost 2, with 11 bases in between. Germline-derived CDR1 and CDR2 are SGHVS and FQNEAQ. The CDR3 runs 15 residues. The CDR3 region has the DNA TGTGCCAGCAGCTTAGTAGGGGCCCAAAACACTGAAGCTTTCTTT. It is translated as CASSLVGAQNTEAFF.

This clonotype has just a few counts. V usage is TRBV9 and J usage is TRBJ1-2; 7 positions match TRBD1. Germline V gene lookup returns CDR1 SGDLS and CDR2 YYNGEE. This CDR3 region has 14 residues. The trim removed 3 bases at V and 8 bases at J, leaving 10 bases unmatched. For the CDR3, the DNA is TGTGCCAGCAGCGCCTCGACAGGGACGGGAGGCTACACCTTC. Protein sequence: CASSASTGTGGYTF.

This sequence joins TRBV3-1 and TRBJ2-3, with D tentatively TRBD1 or TRBD2 (6 bases each). This CDR3 comprises 15 residues. V was cut by 4 bases and J by 0 bases, with 11 bases left in between. Germline lookup yields CDR1 LGHDT and CDR2 YNNKEL (reference sequence). CDR3 in DNA: TGTGCCAGCAGCCCGGGGGCCGTTAGCACAGATACGCAGTATTTT. It is translated as CASSPGAVSTDTQYF.

This clonotype was recorded a few times. The chain links TRBV6-1 to TRBJ1-5, with unresolved D. CDR3 size: 15 residues. Germline V gives CDR1 MNHNS, CDR2 SASEGT. Deletions cut 6 bases from V and 6 bases from J, with 18 bases between. CDR3 residues: CASRRQEGSTQPQHF. The CDR3 DNA is TGTGCCAGCAGGCGTCAGGAGGGTAGTACTCAGCCCCAGCATTTT.

The V gene is TRBV6-1, the J gene TRBJ1-6; 8 nucleotides agree with TRBD1. Germline CDR1 reads MNHNS; CDR2 reads SASEGT. The V segment lost 4 bases and the J segment 7 bases; nucleotides outside the gene matches: 6. The CDR3 contains 15 residues. The CDR3 bases are TGTGCCAGCAGTGGGGACAGGAGAGCAAATTCACCCCTCCACTTT. Encoded protein: CASSGDRRANSPLHF.

This clonotype was seen more than once but under ten times. J is TRBJ1-1 and V is TRBV4-1; D is unclear. This CDR3 has 15 residues. Germline V gene sequence: CDR1 MGHRA, CDR2 YSYEKL. Trimming stripped 0 bases from V and 1 base from J, with 9 bases between. The CDR3 DNA is TGCGCCAGCAGCCAAGATCGAGGGCCGAACACTGAAGCTTTCTTT. It encodes CASSQDRGPNTEAFF.

This clonotype was found a few times. This chain uses TRBV7-2 with TRBJ1-2, with 8 nucleotides matching TRBD1. The V and J ends lost 5 bases and 0 bases, in that order; junction bases with no gene match: 5. The CDR3 is made up of 15 amino acids. The germline CDR1 and CDR2 sequences are SGHTA and FQGNSA. The CDR3 region is CASSARTGPNYGYTF. CDR3 nucleotide sequence: TGTGCCAGCAGCGCCCGGACAGGGCCTAACTATGGCTACACCTTC.

The rearrangement uses TRBV4-1 and TRBJ1-4; no firm D call. The CDR3 contains 13 residues. The germline V gene has CDR1 MGHRA and CDR2 YSYEKL. Trimming took 0 bases from V and 7 from J, leaving 6 bases between them. CDR3 region: CASSQDEGEKLFF. As DNA, the CDR3 is TGCGCCAGCAGCCAAGATGAAGGTGAAAAACTGTTTTTT.

The rearrangement uses TRBV25-1 and TRBJ1-4, with TRBD1 matching 7 bases. The CDR3 covers 15 residues. The junction had 7 bases not matched to a gene; V was cut back by 3 bases and J by 6 bases. CDR1 is MGHDK, CDR2 SYGVNS, per germline. The CDR3 region has the DNA TGTGCCAGCAGTGAGCAGACAGGGATGGATGAAAAACTGTTTTTT. It specifies CASSEQTGMDEKLFF.

The V call is TRBV6-2 or TRBV6-3, the J call TRBJ1-6, with D possibly TRBD1 on 5 matching bases. The CDR3 covers 15 residues. Deletions cut 0 bases from V and 11 bases from J, with 14 bases between. Germline loops: CDR1 MNHEY, CDR2 SVGEGT. CDR3 region: CASSYSIRVGPPLHF. CDR3 in DNA: TGTGCCAGCAGTTACTCGATCAGGGTGGGGCCACCCCTCCACTTT.

The rearrangement uses TRBV12-3 or TRBV12-4 and TRBJ1-6, with a weak D call TRBD1 (6 bases). This CDR3 is 16 amino acids long. Between the trimmed V and J ends, which lost 5 bases and 6 bases, there was a span of 17 bases. CDR3: CASSPWGQGRNSPLHF. As DNA, the CDR3 is TGTGCCAGCAGTCCCTGGGGTCAGGGGCGTAATTCACCCCTCCACTTT.

The table lists this clonotype with many counts. The rearrangement links TRBV18 to TRBJ1-1; D gene unclear. The V and J ends lost 6 bases and 1 base respectively, with 12 bases between them. CDR3 length: 14 residues. Germline V gene data show CDR1 as KGHSH and CDR2 as LQKENI. CDR3 loop: CASSPDLGNTEAFF. The CDR3 DNA sequence: TGTGCCAGCTCGCCAGACCTTGGGAACACTGAAGCTTTCTTT.

In DNA form, the CDR3 reads TGTGCCAGCAGTGTTGGCTCTGGGGCCAACGTCCTGACTTTC. As protein: CASSVGSGANVLTF. The gene calls are TRBV2 and TRBJ2-6; D is undetermined. V was pared by 4 bases and J by 0 bases, with 4 bases between. The V gene's germline CDR1 is SNHLY and CDR2 FYNNEI. The CDR3 length is 14 residues.